This T cell receptor beta chain was found in a study of cytomegalovirus exposure and HLA in healthy donors. General observations from the study: Association with HLA alleles at 0.05 false discovery rate was found for 17,000 or so TCR beta sequences in a later analysis. According to a later analysis, donors in an Asian-associated ancestry cluster reportedly had fewer N-insertions than the 666-donor mean.

The donors comprised healthy bone marrow donors. With respect to this clone: Its cognate antigen is unknown.

This CDR3 spans 14 amino acids. PCR involved 60 Vbeta and 13 Jbeta primers. In the source study's methods: In a later analysis, around 12 million of approximately 80 million unique beta chains occurred in at least two donors. TCRdb's copy holds only in-frame clones and misses some; the assay was immunoSEQ multiplex PCR. Clonal size and the V and J genes are those of that table, whereas D and trimming came from the DNA. The sample lists about 250,000 clones; under 80% were seen once. The sequencing sample was made of PBMCs. The V and J genes are TRBV21-1 and TRBJ2-5; the DNA was not used to check the table's D call, TRBD2. TRBV21-1 is labeled a pseudogene. This clonotype originated in a female donor in good health and CMV-seronegative. This chain's CDR3 is CASSKREVGETQYF. The CDR3 DNA sequence: TGTGCCAGCAGCAAAAGGGAGGTTGGGGAGACCCAGTACTTC.